Sequencing of this T cell receptor beta chain was carried out in a study of OX40 agonist ivuxolimab in advanced cancers. Broader study findings: Clonal expansion was seen in CD4+ and CD8+ blood T cells by week 6 at 0.1 to 3.0 mg/kg. On average, CD8+ T cells had more expanded clones than CD4+.

CDR3 length equals 13 residues. V was cut by 3 bases and J by 4 bases, with 6 bases left in between. In germline, CDR1 is SGHTA, CDR2 FQGTGA. The assay was immunoSEQ multiplex PCR, and TCRdb's table has in-frame clones only and misses some. Among about 58,000 clones, over 75% were seen once, and the ten largest hold about 3%. In the case of this clone: The antigen is undetermined.

The receptor was isolated from an adult with an advanced solid tumor such as melanoma, head and neck, liver or kidney cancer. Specimen: CD4+ or CD8+ T cells sorted from blood, collected in a trial of the OX40 agonist ivuxolimab. This chain links TRBV7-3 with TRBJ2-2; D gene ambiguous. CDR3 protein: CASSFGPTGELFF. CDR3 in DNA: TGTGCCAGCAGCTTTGGACCCACCGGGGAGCTGTTTTTT.